This TCR beta chain was retrieved from a study of shared clonotypes between healthy human individuals. As for the study in general: The plates for each donor numbered three CD4 naive, three CD4 memory, two CD8 naive and one CD8 memory.

The naive CD8 subset, CD45RO-negative cells positively selected for CCR7, excluded terminally differentiated effector memory CD45RA+ cells. How the authors handled the data: ImmunoSEQ sequences covered only the junction and lacked quality scores; filtering therefore differed. Clones were sequenced by immunoSEQ multiplex PCR, and TCRdb holds only the in-frame ones, with some missing. The D gene and trimming were derived from the DNA, and the V and J assignments and clone size from that table. The sample holds hundreds of thousands of clones, less than 97% seen once. The CDR3 covers 13 residues. V lost 8 bases and J 6 bases, leaving 16 bases between the germline ends. Germline V CDR1 and CDR2: SEHNR, FQNEAQ (reference sequence).

The receptor was derived from a woman aged 25 to 45 in good health. The sample consisted of naive CD8+ T cells sorted from blood. This rearrangement joins TRBV7-9 to TRBJ2-5; the D gene is possibly TRBD2 (6 bases). The CDR3 loop is CASGTLTEQTQYF. CDR3 coding DNA: TGTGCCAGCGGGACTCTAACCGAACAGACCCAGTACTTC.